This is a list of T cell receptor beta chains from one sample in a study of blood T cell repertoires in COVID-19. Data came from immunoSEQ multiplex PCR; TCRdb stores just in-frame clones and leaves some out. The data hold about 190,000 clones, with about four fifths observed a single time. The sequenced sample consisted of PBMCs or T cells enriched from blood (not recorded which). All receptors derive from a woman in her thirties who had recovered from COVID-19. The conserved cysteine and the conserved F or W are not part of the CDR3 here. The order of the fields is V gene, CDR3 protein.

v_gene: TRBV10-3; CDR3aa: AVWTGSGNTIY
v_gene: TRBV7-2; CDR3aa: ASSLDGGRPDTQY
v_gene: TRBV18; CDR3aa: ASSPLPGDVETQY
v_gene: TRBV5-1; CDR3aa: ASSLGGTADGSPLH
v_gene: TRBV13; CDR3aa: ASSVYQGNFYNEQF
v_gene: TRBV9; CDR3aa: ASSPLGHGGKETQY
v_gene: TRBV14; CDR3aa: ASSSDRRPYEQY
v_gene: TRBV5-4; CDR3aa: ASSFKTGPNEQF
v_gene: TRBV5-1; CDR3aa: ASSSADRGPYDEQF
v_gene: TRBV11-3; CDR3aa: ASSLSSFEQF
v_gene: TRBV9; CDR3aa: ASSSRLAGVDTQY
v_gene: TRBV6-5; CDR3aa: ASSPNQGADYGYT
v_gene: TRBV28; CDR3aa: ASRPTIATGELF
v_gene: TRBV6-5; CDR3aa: ASLKGTSGTYEQY
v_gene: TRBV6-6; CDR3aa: ASSYPGSGIYEQY
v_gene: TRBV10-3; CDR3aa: AISDWLNTEAF
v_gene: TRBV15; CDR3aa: ATMLRGDTEAF
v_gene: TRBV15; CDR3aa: ASRGDRTYYNEQF
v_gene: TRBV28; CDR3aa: ASSLSMRGLGYGYT
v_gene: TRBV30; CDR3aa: AWSLAGIYGYT
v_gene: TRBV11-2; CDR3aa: ASSLGQSSGANVLT
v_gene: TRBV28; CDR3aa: ASTPRGVSYNEQF
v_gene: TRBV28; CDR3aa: ASNIQGPGGAF
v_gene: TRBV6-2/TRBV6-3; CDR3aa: ASSYSRAAGLGADTQY
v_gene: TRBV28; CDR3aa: ASARTGGNYEQY
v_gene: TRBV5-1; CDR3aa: ASSLLGTGGRETQY
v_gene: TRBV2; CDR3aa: ASGRGENYGYT
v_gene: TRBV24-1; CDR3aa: ATSDPRGTGGPYNEQF
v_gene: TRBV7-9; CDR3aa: ASSSGWQPGEPQH
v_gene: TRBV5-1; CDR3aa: ARSGGGAEDTQY
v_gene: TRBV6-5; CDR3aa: ASSYSGINTEAF
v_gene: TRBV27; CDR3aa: AITGASGRTFGFDTQY
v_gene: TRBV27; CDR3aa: ASRAGTGSEWDNSPLH
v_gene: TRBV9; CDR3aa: ASNEGGSQPQH
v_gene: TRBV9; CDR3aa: ASGTGTGYT
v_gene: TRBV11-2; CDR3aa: ASSTIQGVANTEAF
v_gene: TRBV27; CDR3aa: ASSSSLTFNEQF
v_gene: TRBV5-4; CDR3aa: ASRVDGLAYGYT
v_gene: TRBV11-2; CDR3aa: ASSLAAGANYGYT
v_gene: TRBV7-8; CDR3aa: ASSPRTVPTEAF
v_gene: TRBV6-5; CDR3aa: ASSYSIGTGTGYT
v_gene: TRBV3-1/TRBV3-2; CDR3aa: ASSLRQGQQPQH
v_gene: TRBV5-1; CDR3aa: ASSFGLAGADISTQY
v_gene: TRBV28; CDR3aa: ASSVGGPGQPQH
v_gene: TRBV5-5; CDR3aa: ASSPPAGTEAF
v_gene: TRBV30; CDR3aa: AWSVVGGNT
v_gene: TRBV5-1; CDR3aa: ASSLDQGQNTGELF
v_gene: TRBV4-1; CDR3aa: ASTPAGQVNEKLF
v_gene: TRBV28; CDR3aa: ASSLDRRRVTNEKLF
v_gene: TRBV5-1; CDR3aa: ASQRQGSDYGYT
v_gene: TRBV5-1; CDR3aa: ASSPGLTGQPQH
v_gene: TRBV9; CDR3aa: ASSVFSGIREKLF
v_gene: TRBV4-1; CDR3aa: ASSQAKGNYGYT
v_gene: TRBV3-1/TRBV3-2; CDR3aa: ASSKGLTGDNSPLH
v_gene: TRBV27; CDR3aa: ASRGFGQGRNYGYT